The clone carrying this T cell receptor beta chain counts as medium-sized. The antigen remains undetermined. RNA was extracted from bulk tissue without any cell sorting. More than 3 cm separated this lung sample from the edge of the tumor. Between August and November 2014, newly diagnosed, chemotherapy-naive lung cancer patients underwent thoracic surgery in China. The entry originates in a study of tumor and adjacent non-tumor tissue in lung cancer. Study information: There were 11 to 12 adenocarcinoma, a couple of squamous cell carcinoma and 1 small cell lung cancer cases. The patients, around 9 men and 5 or 6 women, were roughly 30 to 76 with stage I to III disease.

Overall study findings and caveats: In normal lung, the top 100 clones were significantly more dominant than in tumor.

J was trimmed by 4 bases and V by 1 base; bases with no gene match: 7. The germline V gene encodes CDR1 SGHAT and CDR2 FQNNGV. The CDR3 covers 15 residues. The library came from three nested PCR rounds adapted from ARM-PCR protocols. TCRdb redid the calling of the multiplex PCR reads with MiXCR, one entry per CDR3 protein. Of approximately 110,000 distinct CDR3 sequences in the sample, about 63% are singletons; the top ten hold around a fifth. The receptor was isolated from a man aged 55 to 70 with non-small cell lung cancer. The V call is TRBV11-2, the J call TRBJ2-7; TRBD1 matches 7 bases. The specimen was distant non-tumor lung tissue. CDR3: CASSLAGQAEYEQYF. CDR3 coding DNA: TGTGCCAGCAGCTTAGCCGGACAGGCGGAATACGAGCAGTACTTC.